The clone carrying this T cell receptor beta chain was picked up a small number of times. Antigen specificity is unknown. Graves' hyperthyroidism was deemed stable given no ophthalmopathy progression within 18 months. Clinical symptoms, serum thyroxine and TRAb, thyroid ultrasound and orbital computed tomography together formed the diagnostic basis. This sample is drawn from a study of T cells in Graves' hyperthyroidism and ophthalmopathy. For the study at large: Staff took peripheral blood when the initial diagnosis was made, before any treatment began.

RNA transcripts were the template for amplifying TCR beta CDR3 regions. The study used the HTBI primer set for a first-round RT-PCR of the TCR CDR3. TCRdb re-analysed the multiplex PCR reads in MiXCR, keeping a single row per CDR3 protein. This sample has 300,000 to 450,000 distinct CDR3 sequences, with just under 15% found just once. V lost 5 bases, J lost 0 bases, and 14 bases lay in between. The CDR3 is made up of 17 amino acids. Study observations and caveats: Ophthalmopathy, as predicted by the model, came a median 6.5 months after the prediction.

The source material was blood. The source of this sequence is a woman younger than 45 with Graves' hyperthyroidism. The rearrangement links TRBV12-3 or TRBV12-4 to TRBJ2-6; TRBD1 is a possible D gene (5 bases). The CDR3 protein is CASSTGPPGSGANVLTF. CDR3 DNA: TGTGCCAGCAGTACAGGTCCACCGGGCTCTGGGGCCAACGTCCTGACTTTC.